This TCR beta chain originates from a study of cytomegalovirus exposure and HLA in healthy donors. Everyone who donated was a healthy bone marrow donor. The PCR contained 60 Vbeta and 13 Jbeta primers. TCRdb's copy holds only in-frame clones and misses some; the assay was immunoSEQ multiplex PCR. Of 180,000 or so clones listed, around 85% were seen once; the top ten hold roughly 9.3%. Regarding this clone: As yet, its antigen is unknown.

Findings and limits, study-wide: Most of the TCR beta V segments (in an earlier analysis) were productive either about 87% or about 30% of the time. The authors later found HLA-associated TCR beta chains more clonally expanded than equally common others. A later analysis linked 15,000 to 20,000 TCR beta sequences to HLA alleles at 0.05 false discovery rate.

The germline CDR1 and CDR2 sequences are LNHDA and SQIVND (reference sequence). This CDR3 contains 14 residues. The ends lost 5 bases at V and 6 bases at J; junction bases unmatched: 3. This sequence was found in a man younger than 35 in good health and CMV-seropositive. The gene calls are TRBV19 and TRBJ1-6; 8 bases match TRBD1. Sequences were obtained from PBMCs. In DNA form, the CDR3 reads TGTGCCAGTAGTGCGGACAGGGTTAATTCACCCCTCCACTTT. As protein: CASSADRVNSPLHF.